The 16 T cell receptor beta chains below all came from one sample that was sequenced in a study of OX40 agonist ivuxolimab in advanced cancers. Sequencing was performed with immunoSEQ multiplex PCR; in TCRdb, only in-frame clones are kept and a portion is missing. The sample lists 95,000 to 100,000 clones, roughly 80% seen once, with more than 1.2% in the top ten. Material: CD4+ or CD8+ T cells sorted from blood, obtained in a trial of the OX40 agonist ivuxolimab. The receptors were sampled from an adult with an advanced solid tumor such as melanoma, head and neck, liver or kidney cancer.

This chain links TRBV27 with TRBJ2-3; the D is unclear. Germline loops: CDR1 MNHEY, CDR2 SMNVEV (reference sequence). The CDR3 extends over 11 amino acids. Trimming cost V 3 bases and J 6 bases, with 4 bases left between them. The CDR3 spells CASSFSDTQYF. The CDR3 DNA reads TGTGCCAGCAGTTTTTCGGATACGCAGTATTTT.

The gene calls are TRBV28 and TRBJ2-3, with a tentative D call TRBD1 (6 bases). Between the trimmed V and J ends, which lost 5 bases and 6 bases, there was a span of 15 bases. Per the germline V gene, CDR1 is MDHEN and CDR2 is SYDVKM. CDR3 length: 14 amino acids. Here the CDR3 DNA reads TGTGCCAGCAGTCTGGGGGCGCGGGCGGATACGCAGTATTTT. Translation gives CASSLGARADTQYF.

The chain combines TRBV28 with TRBJ2-5, with 10 nucleotides matching TRBD2. J lost 2 bases, V lost 4 bases, and 4 bases had no gene match. The CDR3 is 15 residues long. Germline CDR1 MDHEN, CDR2 SYDVKM. In DNA, the CDR3 is TGTGCCAGCAGTTCGGCTAGCGGGGGACAAGAGACCCAGTACTTC. Residues: CASSSASGGQETQYF.

The CDR3 loop reads CASTETGGFLNTEAFF. The CDR3 DNA follows: TGTGCCAGTACTGAGACAGGGGGATTCTTGAACACTGAAGCTTTCTTT. The chain recombines TRBV19 with TRBJ1-1; 9 nucleotides align to TRBD1. With V trimmed by 7 bases and J by 0 bases, 9 bases remained unmatched. CDR1 and CDR2 (germline): LNHDA, SQIVND (reference sequence). The CDR3 spans 16 residues.

The chain links TRBV6-5 to TRBJ1-3; D not certain. With 6 bases removed from V and 0 bases from J, the gap between germline ends came to 12 bases. Germline V gene data show CDR1 as MNHEY and CDR2 as SVGAGI. The CDR3 runs to 15 residues. The CDR3 coding sequence is TGTGCCAGCAGAAGAGACTACCGCTCTGGAAACACCATATATTTT. Amino acid sequence: CASRRDYRSGNTIYF.

This clone has only a few counts. V is TRBV30 and J is TRBJ1-1; 7 nucleotides line up with TRBD1. Trimming cost V 1 base and J 5 bases; bases outside gene matches: 4. The CDR3 contains 13 residues. Germline values: CDR1 GTSNPN, CDR2 SVGIG (reference sequence). CDR3 bases: TGTGCCTGGAGTGGGCAGACAGGGACTGAAGCTTTCTTT. Translated: CAWSGQTGTEAFF.

The sample holds one count of this clone. V gene TRBV5-4 combines with J gene TRBJ1-2; 7 positions agree with TRBD1. The CDR3 length is 13 residues. Germline CDR1 reads SGHNT; CDR2 reads YYREEE (reference sequence). Trimming removed 4 bases from V and 7 bases from J; junction bases left unmatched: 7. The CDR3 loop reads CASSETGLPGYTF. The CDR3 DNA sequence: TGTGCCAGCAGCGAGACAGGGTTGCCTGGCTACACCTTC.

The rearrangement links TRBV18 to TRBJ2-5; D gene uncertain. Germline lookup yields CDR1 KGHSH and CDR2 LQKENI. V lost 3 bases to trimming and J lost 0 bases, with 11 bases between them. CDR3 size: 15 residues. The CDR3 DNA follows: TGTGCCAGCTCACCCGTTGACCCATACCAAGAGACCCAGTACTTC. This translates into CASSPVDPYQETQYF.

The J gene is TRBJ2-7, the V gene TRBV11-2; 10 bases are a match to TRBD2. This CDR3 has 16 residues. J was trimmed by 5 bases and V by 1 base; bases with no gene match: 8. Germline-derived CDR1 and CDR2 are SGHAT and FQNNGV. The CDR3, as DNA: TGTGCCAGCAGCTTAGTAGCGGGAGGATTCGGCGACGAGCAGTACTTC. Encoded protein: CASSLVAGGFGDEQYF.

The rearrangement links TRBV7-2 to TRBJ2-5, with 10 nucleotides matching TRBD2. Germline V CDR1 and CDR2: SGHTA, FQGNSA. This CDR3 has 14 residues. Trimming removed 5 bases from V and 4 bases from J; junction bases left unmatched: 4. The CDR3 bases are TGTGCCAGCAGCCAGAGCGGGAGGGGAGAGACCCAGTACTTC. Protein product: CASSQSGRGETQYF.

The rearrangement joins TRBV6-5 to TRBJ2-2; the match to TRBD2 covers 16 bases. Unmatched junction bases numbered 3, after V lost 5 bases and J lost 9 bases. Germline V gene lookup returns CDR1 MNHEY and CDR2 SVGAGI. The CDR3 totals 15 residues. The CDR3 sequence: CASSPGLAGGRELFF. The CDR3 bases are TGTGCCAGCAGTCCGGGACTAGCGGGGGGGAGGGAGCTGTTTTTT.

This chain uses TRBV7-9 with TRBJ1-4; TRBD1 agrees at 9 bases. The J segment lost 4 bases and the V segment lost 5 bases, leaving 5 bases of the junction unmatched. This CDR3 has 15 amino acids. Per the germline V gene, CDR1 is SEHNR and CDR2 is FQNEAQ (reference sequence). For the CDR3, the DNA is TGTGCCAGCAGCCCCGGGACAGGGATTAATGAAAAACTGTTTTTT. This translates into CASSPGTGINEKLFF.

The chain combines TRBV4-3 with TRBJ1-2, with TRBD1 matching over 7 bases. The ends lost 4 bases at V and 1 base at J; junction bases unmatched: 9. Germline V gene data show CDR1 as LGHNA and CDR2 as YSLEER. The CDR3 contains 16 residues. DNA of the CDR3: TGCGCCAGCAGCCGAGGGAAGACAGGGATTAACTATGGCTACACCTTC. Translated: CASSRGKTGINYGYTF.

The chain links TRBV5-1 to TRBJ1-1, with D unclear. The germline CDR1 and CDR2 sequences are SGHRS and YFSETQ. The CDR3 contains 13 residues. Trimming cost V 7 bases and J 1 base, with 11 bases left between them. Written as DNA, the CDR3 is TGCGCCAGCCGAACCCCTAAGAACACTGAAGCTTTCTTT. Its protein product is CASRTPKNTEAFF.

The rearrangement links TRBV19 to TRBJ2-1; the match to TRBD2 covers 10 bases. This CDR3 comprises 18 residues. V was clipped by 1 base and J by 0 bases; unmatched bases: 6. The germline CDR1 and CDR2 sequences are LNHDA and SQIVND (reference sequence). The CDR3 here is CASSIVRTSGYSYNEQFF. The CDR3 nucleotides read TGTGCCAGTAGTATAGTTCGGACTAGCGGATACTCCTACAATGAGCAGTTCTTC.

The chain uses TRBV7-2 and TRBJ1-5; no definite D call. The CDR3 runs to 14 residues. Germline lookup yields CDR1 SGHTA and CDR2 FQGNSA. The ends were cut back, 3 bases at V and 2 bases at J, with 8 bases in the middle. The CDR3 loop is CASSFLDGNQPQHF. The CDR3 DNA reads TGTGCCAGCAGCTTCCTAGACGGCAATCAGCCCCAGCATTTT. Looking up the rest from reference TRBV7-2 and TRBJ1-5 gives the full variable domain: GAGVSQSPSNKVTEKGKDVELRCDPISGHTALYWYRQSLGQGLEFLIYFQGNSAPDKSGLPSDRFSAERTGGSVSTLTIQRTQQEDSAVYLCASSFLDGNQPQHFGDGTRLSIL.